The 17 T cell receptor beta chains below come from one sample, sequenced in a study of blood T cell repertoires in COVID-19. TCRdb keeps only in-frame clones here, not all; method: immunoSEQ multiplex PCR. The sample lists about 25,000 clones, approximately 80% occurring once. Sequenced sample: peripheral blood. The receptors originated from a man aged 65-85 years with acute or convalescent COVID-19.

CDR3 region: CASSLRPIAGVSTDTQYF. Written as DNA, the CDR3 is TGTGCCAGCAGCTTACGTCCTATAGCGGGGGTGAGCACAGATACGCAGTATTTT. This chain uses TRBV7-8 with TRBJ2-3, with 9 nucleotides matching TRBD2. The V and J ends lost 2 bases and 0 bases, in that order; junction bases with no gene match: 9. CDR1 and CDR2 (germline): SGHVS, FQNEAQ. The CDR3 has 18 amino acids.

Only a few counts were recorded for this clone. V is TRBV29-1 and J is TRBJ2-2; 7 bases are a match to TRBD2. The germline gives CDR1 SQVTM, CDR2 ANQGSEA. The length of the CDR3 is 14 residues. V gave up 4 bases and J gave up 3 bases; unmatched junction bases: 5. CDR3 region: CSVAGTTDTGELFF. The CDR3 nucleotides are TGCAGCGTTGCCGGGACTACTGACACCGGGGAGCTGTTTTTT.

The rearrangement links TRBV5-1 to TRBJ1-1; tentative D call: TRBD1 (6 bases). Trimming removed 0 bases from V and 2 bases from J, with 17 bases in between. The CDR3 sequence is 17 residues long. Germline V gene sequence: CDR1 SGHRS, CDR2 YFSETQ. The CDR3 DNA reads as TGCGCCAGCAGCTTGGGATCCCAGGGACACGCTAACACTGAAGCTTTCTTT. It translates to CASSLGSQGHANTEAFF.

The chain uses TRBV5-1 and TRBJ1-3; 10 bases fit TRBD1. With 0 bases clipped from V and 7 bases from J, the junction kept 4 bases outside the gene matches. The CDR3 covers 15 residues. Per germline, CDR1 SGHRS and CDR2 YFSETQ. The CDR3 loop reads CASSLDPGQGNTIYF. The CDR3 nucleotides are TGCGCCAGCAGCTTGGACCCGGGACAGGGGAACACCATATATTTT.

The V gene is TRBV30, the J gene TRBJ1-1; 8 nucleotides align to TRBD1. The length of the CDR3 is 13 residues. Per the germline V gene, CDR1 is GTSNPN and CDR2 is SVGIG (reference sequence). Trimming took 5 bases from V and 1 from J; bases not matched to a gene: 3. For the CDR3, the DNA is TGTGCCTGGGGGACAGGAACGAACACTGAAGCTTTCTTT. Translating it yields CAWGTGTNTEAFF.

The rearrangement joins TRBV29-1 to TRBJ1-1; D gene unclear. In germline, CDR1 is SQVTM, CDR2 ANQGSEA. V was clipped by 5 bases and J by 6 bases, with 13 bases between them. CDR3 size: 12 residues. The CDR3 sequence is CSVQDPGAEAFF. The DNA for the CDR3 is TGCAGCGTTCAGGATCCCGGGGCTGAAGCTTTCTTT.

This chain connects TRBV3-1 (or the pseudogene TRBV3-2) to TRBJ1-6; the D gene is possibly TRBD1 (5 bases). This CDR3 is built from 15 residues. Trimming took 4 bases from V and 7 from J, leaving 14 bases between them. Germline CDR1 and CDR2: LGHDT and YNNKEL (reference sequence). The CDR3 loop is CASSPQSGQNSPLHF. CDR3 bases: TGTGCCAGCAGCCCGCAGTCAGGGCAAAATTCACCCCTCCACTTT.

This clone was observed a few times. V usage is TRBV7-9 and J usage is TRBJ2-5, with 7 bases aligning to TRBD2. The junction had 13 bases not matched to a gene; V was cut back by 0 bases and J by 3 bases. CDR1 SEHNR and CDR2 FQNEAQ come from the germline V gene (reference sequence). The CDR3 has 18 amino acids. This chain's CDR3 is CASSLATSWKAGEETQYF. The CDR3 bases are TGTGCCAGCAGCTTAGCGACCTCTTGGAAGGCGGGAGAAGAGACCCAGTACTTC. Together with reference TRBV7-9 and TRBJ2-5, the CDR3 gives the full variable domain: DTGVSQNPRHKITKRGQNVTFRCDPISEHNRLYWYRQTLGQGPEFLTYFQNEAQLEKSRLLSDRFSAERPKGSFSTLEIQRTEQGDSAMYLCASSLATSWKAGEETQYFGPGTRLLVL.

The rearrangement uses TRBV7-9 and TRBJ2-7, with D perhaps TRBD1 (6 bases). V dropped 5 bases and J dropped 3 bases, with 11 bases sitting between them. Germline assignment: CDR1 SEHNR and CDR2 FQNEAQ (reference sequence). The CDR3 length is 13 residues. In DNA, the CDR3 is TGTGCCAGCAGCCGAGGGACAAGCTACGAGCAGTACTTC. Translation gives CASSRGTSYEQYF.

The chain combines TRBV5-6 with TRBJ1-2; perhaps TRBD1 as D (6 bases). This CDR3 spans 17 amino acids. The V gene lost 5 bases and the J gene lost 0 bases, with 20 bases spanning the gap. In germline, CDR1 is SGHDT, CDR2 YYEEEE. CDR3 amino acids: CASRNPAQGWTNYGYTF. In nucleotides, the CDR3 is TGTGCCAGCAGGAATCCCGCACAGGGTTGGACTAACTATGGCTACACCTTC.

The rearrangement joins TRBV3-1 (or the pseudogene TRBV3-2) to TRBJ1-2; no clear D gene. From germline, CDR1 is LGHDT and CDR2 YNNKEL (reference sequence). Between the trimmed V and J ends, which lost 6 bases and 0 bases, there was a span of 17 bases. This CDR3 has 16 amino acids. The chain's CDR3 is CASRAIRSPANYGYTF. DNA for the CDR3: TGTGCCAGCAGGGCCATACGGAGCCCAGCTAACTATGGCTACACCTTC.

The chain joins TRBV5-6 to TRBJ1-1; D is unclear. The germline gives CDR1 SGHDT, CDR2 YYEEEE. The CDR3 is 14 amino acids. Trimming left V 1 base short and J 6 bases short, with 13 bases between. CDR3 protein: CASSLTVRKAEAFF. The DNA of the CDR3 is TGTGCCAGCAGCTTGACAGTCAGGAAGGCTGAAGCTTTCTTT. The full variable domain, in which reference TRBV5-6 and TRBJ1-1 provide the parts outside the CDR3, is DAGVTQSPTHLIKTRGQQVTLRCSPKSGHDTVSWYQQALGQGPQFIFQYYEEEERQRGNFPDRFSGHQFPNYSSELNVNALLLGDSALYLCASSLTVRKAEAFFGQGTRLTVV.

CDR3 sequence reads: CASGGGGVNTEAFF. CDR3 in DNA: TGCGCCAGCGGGGGGGGAGGTGTGAACACTGAAGCTTTCTTT. The genes are TRBV5-1 and TRBJ1-1, with D perhaps TRBD1 (5 bases). CDR3 size: 14 residues. Germline CDR1 reads SGHRS; CDR2 reads YFSETQ. V shed 7 bases and J shed 0 bases, with 13 bases lying between them.

In nucleotides, the CDR3 is TGTGCCAGCAGCTTAGAAGGCTCAGGCCAAGAGACCCAGTACTTC. Its translation: CASSLEGSGQETQYF. The J gene is TRBJ2-5, the V gene TRBV11-3; D remains unclear. This CDR3 is 15 amino acids long. Deletions cut 0 bases from V and 1 base from J, with 9 bases between. CDR1 and CDR2 from the germline V gene are SGHNT and YENEEA. Variable domain in full (rest from reference TRBV11-3 and TRBJ2-5): EAGVVQSPRYKIIEKKQPVAFWCNPISGHNTLYWYLQNLGQGPELLIRYENEEAVDDSQLPKDRFSAERLKGVDSTLKIQPAELGDSAVYLCASSLEGSGQETQYFGPGTRLLVL.

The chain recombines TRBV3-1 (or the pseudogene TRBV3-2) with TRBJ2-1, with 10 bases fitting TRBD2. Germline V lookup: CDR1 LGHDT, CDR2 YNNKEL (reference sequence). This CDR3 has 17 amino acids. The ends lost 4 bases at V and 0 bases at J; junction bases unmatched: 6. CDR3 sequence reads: CASSLTRLAGSYNEQFF. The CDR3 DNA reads TGTGCCAGCAGCCTCACTCGACTAGCGGGCTCCTACAATGAGCAGTTCTTC.

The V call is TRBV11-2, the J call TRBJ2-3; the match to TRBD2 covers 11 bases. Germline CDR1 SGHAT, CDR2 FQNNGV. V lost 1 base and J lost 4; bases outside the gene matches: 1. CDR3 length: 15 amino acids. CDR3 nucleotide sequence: TGTGCCAGCAGCTTAGTAGCGGGGGGGCCAGATACGCAGTATTTT. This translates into CASSLVAGGPDTQYF.

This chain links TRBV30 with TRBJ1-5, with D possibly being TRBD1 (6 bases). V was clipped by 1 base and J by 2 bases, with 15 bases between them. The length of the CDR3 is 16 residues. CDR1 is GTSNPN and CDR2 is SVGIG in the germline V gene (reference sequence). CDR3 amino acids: CAWSDAQGMGNQPQHF. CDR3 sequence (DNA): TGTGCCTGGAGTGACGCACAGGGAATGGGCAATCAGCCCCAGCATTTT.